The T cell receptor beta chain under discussion was sequenced for a study of blood T cell repertoires in COVID-19. Produced via immunoSEQ multiplex PCR; TCRdb's table is partial and in-frame only. In the table there are some 150,000 clones, roughly 84% of which are singletons. The germline gives CDR1 SEHNR, CDR2 FQNEAQ (reference sequence). This CDR3 is built from 16 residues. Unmatched junction bases numbered 8, after V lost 5 bases and J lost 5 bases. J is TRBJ2-2 and V is TRBV7-9; 10 bases match TRBD2. This sequence was found in a woman aged 45-65 years who had been exposed to COVID-19. The sequencing input was PBMCs or T cells enriched from blood (not recorded which). The CDR3 loop is CASSPPLAGVTGELFF. CDR3 DNA: TGTGCCAGCAGCCCCCCCCTAGCGGGAGTTACCGGGGAGCTGTTTTTT. Looking up the rest from reference TRBV7-9 and TRBJ2-2 gives the full variable domain: DTGVSQNPRHKITKRGQNVTFRCDPISEHNRLYWYRQTLGQGPEFLTYFQNEAQLEKSRLLSDRFSAERPKGSFSTLEIQRTEQGDSAMYLCASSPPLAGVTGELFFGEGSRLTVL.